The T cell receptor beta chain under discussion was sequenced for a study of T cells in localized non-small cell lung cancer. A word on this clone: The target antigen is unknown.

V was trimmed by 4 bases and J by 3 bases, leaving 9 bases between them. The CDR3 has 13 residues. CDR1 is MNHEY and CDR2 is SMNVEV in the germline V gene (reference sequence). Study-level points and caveats: In uninvolved adjacent lung, T cell clonality reached its highest value, exceeding tumor. Of the top 100 tumor clones, median roughly 60 were in adjacent lung, 25 to 35 among its top 100. Longer overall survival was linked to higher blood T cell density. It remains possible that heterogeneity exists, since only one tumor region was sequenced.

The data were produced by immunoSEQ multiplex PCR, yet TCRdb's version contains in-frame clones alone and is incomplete. Here the sample spans tens of thousands of clones, 80% to 90% being singletons. The clonotype was recovered from a male donor aged 60 or over with stage II lung adenocarcinoma. Sequenced material: peripheral blood mononuclear cells, taken before any cancer treatment. The chain joins TRBV27 to TRBJ1-1; D gene ambiguous. CDR3 nucleotide sequence: TGTGCCAGCAGTTCGGACGCCTACACTGAAGCTTTCTTT. This translates into CASSSDAYTEAFF.